The rows below give T cell receptor beta chains drawn from one sample of a study of beta chain features in type 1 diabetes. Repertoires were generated with immunoSEQ multiplex PCR, while TCRdb's copy carries only in-frame clones and drops some. Of about 660,000 clones in the sample, over 12% are singletons; the top ten hold approximately 0.042%. Sequencing was performed on naive CD4+ T cells from blood. The receptors stem from a young man with type 1 diabetes. Each CDR3 is given with its conserved first and last residue. A D gene is named only where the DNA matches it firmly. Size tells how often a clone was seen (once, few, many) or the class of an expanded clone, and some rows leave it out.

NA	TRBV30	TRBJ2-7	NA	CAWSKGPSYELYF	TGTGCCTGGAGTAAGGGGCCCTCCTACGAGCTCTACTTC
NA	TRBV11-2	TRBJ2-3	TRBD2	CASSTGGPDTQYF	TGTGCCAGCAGCACGGGGGGGCCGGATACGCAGTATTTT
NA	TRBV28	TRBJ2-7	NA	CASSSPGNRYEQYF	TGTGCCAGCAGTTCCCCAGGGAACCGCTACGAGCAGTACTTC
few	TRBV28	TRBJ2-2	NA	CASSPFWQGGELFF	TGTGCCAGCAGTCCTTTTTGGCAGGGCGGGGAGCTGTTTTTT
few	TRBV7-9	TRBJ2-3	TRBD1	CASSSTGFPDTQYF	TGTGCCAGCAGCTCGACAGGGTTCCCAGATACGCAGTATTTT
few	TRBV18	TRBJ1-2	NA	CASSPGDSRNYGYTF	TGTGCCAGCTCACCCGGCGACAGCCGAAACTATGGCTACACCTTC
few	TRBV30	TRBJ2-1	TRBD2	CAWSVSQREYNEQFF	TGTGCCTGGAGTGTATCCCAGCGGGAGTACAATGAGCAGTTCTTC
NA	TRBV30	TRBJ1-1	NA	CAWARWGTEAFF	TGTGCCTGGGCTAGGTGGGGCACTGAAGCTTTCTTT
NA	TRBV5-1	TRBJ1-1	TRBD1	CASSMTGFSEAFF	TGCGCCAGCTCCATGACAGGGTTCTCTGAAGCTTTCTTT
NA	TRBV7-9	TRBJ1-1	NA	CASSLIGQHTEAFF	TGTGCCAGCAGCTTAATTGGACAGCACACTGAAGCTTTCTTT
few	TRBV5-1	TRBJ2-3	TRBD2	CASSSWTSSTDTQYF	TGCGCCAGCAGCTCATGGACTAGTTCCACAGATACGCAGTATTTT
NA	TRBV4-3	TRBJ1-1	TRBD1	CASSQGLGRTGRNTEAFF	TGCGCCAGCAGCCAAGGCTTAGGACGGACAGGGAGGAACACTGAAGCTTTCTTT
NA	TRBV30	TRBJ2-7	TRBD1	CAWSVAQGAKEQYF	TGTGCCTGGAGTGTGGCACAGGGGGCAAAAGAGCAGTACTTC
few	TRBV9	TRBJ2-7	TRBD2	CASSATSGGPREQYF	TGTGCCAGCAGCGCAACTAGCGGGGGCCCGAGGGAGCAGTACTTC
few	TRBV25-1	TRBJ2-1	NA	CASSASPSYNEQFF	TGTGCCAGCAGTGCTAGTCCATCCTACAATGAGCAGTTCTTC
few	TRBV11-2	TRBJ2-5	TRBD1	CASAQGAQETQYF	TGTGCCAGCGCACAGGGGGCCCAAGAGACCCAGTACTTC
few	TRBV27	TRBJ2-2	NA	CASSHTRTGELFF	TGTGCCAGCAGTCACACCCGGACCGGGGAGCTGTTTTTT
few	TRBV28	TRBJ1-5	NA	CASSPQPHQPQHF	TGTGCCAGCAGTCCGCAACCCCATCAGCCCCAGCATTTT
NA	TRBV7-9	TRBJ2-1	TRBD1	CASSPPPGQGRYNEQFF	TGTGCCAGCAGCCCTCCCCCCGGACAGGGGCGCTACAATGAGCAGTTCTTC
few	TRBV30	TRBJ1-1	TRBD1	CAWSPGQGGTEAFF	TGTGCCTGGAGTCCGGGACAGGGAGGAACTGAAGCTTTCTTT
few	TRBV29-1	TRBJ2-7	TRBD1	CSVVPTGGSSYEQYF	TGCAGCGTTGTTCCGACAGGGGGCAGCTCCTACGAGCAGTACTTC
NA	TRBV5-1	TRBJ2-6	NA	CASSLGAGSSGANVLTF	TGCGCCAGCAGCTTGGGGGCCGGGAGCTCTGGGGCCAACGTCCTGACTTTC
few	TRBV4-3	TRBJ1-1	NA	CASSQGTANTEAFF	TGCGCCAGCAGCCAAGGAACGGCTAACACTGAAGCTTTCTTT
NA	TRBV27	TRBJ1-1	NA	CASSSPSGALAEAFF	TGTGCCAGCAGTTCACCATCAGGGGCGTTGGCTGAAGCTTTCTTT
NA	TRBV2	TRBJ1-5	NA	CASSERQPQHF	TGTGCCAGCAGTGAACGGCAGCCCCAGCATTTT
NA	TRBV27	TRBJ2-7	NA	CASSFGDGSREQYF	TGTGCCAGCAGTTTTGGTGACGGGTCCCGCGAGCAGTACTTC
many	TRBV5-4	TRBJ2-6	NA	CASSLDQAGANVLTF	TGTGCCAGCAGCTTGGACCAAGCGGGGGCCAACGTCCTGACTTTC
few	TRBV25-1	TRBJ2-5	NA	CASSVSGFETQYF	TGTGCCAGCAGCGTCTCGGGGTTTGAGACCCAGTACTTC
NA	TRBV7-6	TRBJ1-1	NA	CASSLAVTDTEAFF	TGTGCCAGCAGCCTGGCAGTTACAGACACTGAAGCTTTCTTT
NA	TRBV30	TRBJ1-4	NA	CAWSQGHEKLFF	TGTGCCTGGAGCCAGGGTCATGAAAAACTGTTTTTT
NA	TRBV9	TRBJ2-3	NA	CASSARGQLITDTQYF	TGTGCCAGCAGCGCCCGTGGACAGCTTATCACAGATACGCAGTATTTT
NA	TRBV10-2	TRBJ1-2	NA	CASSDDSSYGYTF	TGCGCCAGCAGTGACGACAGCTCCTATGGCTACACCTTC
few	TRBV13	TRBJ1-1	TRBD1	CASSLRDRLSPDTEAFF	TGTGCCAGCAGCCTACGGGACAGGCTTAGTCCGGACACTGAAGCTTTCTTT
NA	TRBV6-5	TRBJ2-7	NA	CASRPTSSYEQYF	TGTGCCAGCAGGCCCACAAGCTCCTACGAGCAGTACTTC
few	TRBV5-1	TRBJ2-3	TRBD2	CASSYSAGGTDTQYF	TGCGCCAGCAGCTACTCAGCGGGGGGGACAGATACGCAGTATTTT